Shown below are 27 T cell receptor beta chains from a single sample sequenced in a study of vaccination and CD4 T cells after COVID-19. These receptors lack a known antigen. Treatment of the sample: roughly nine-day PBMC culture with coronavirus spike peptide pools or control peptides (ViraFEST assay). The Oncomine TCR Beta short-read assay sequenced DNA from cultured CD4+ T cells. TCRdb used MiXCR to reprocess the PCR reads, holding one entry per CDR3 protein. The data hold under 25,000 distinct CDR3 sequences, with approximately 40% observed a single time. The sample here was CD4+ T cells from blood, cultured in vitro, taken after SARS-CoV-2 vaccination. The receptors were sampled from a human donor who had recovered from COVID-19.

V usage is TRBV7-2 and J usage is TRBJ1-5; D not resolved. The CDR3 is made up of 13 amino acids. V shed 1 base and J shed 7 bases, with 8 bases lying between them. The germline V gene encodes CDR1 SGHTA and CDR2 FQGNSA. The CDR3 loop is CASSLGALQPQHF. CDR3 nucleotides: TGTGCCAGCAGCTTAGGGGCACTCCAGCCCCAGCATTTT.

Only a few counts were recorded for this clonotype. The V call is TRBV6-1, the J call TRBJ1-6, with no clear D. Trimming cost V 6 bases and J 4 bases, with 7 bases left between them. The germline V gene has CDR1 MNHNS and CDR2 SASEGT. The CDR3 loop spans 13 amino acids. The CDR3 DNA is TGTGCCAGCAGGCAGCTTTATAATTCACCCCTCCACTTT. It is translated as CASRQLYNSPLHF.

The chain joins TRBV7-2 to TRBJ2-7, with D possibly matching TRBD1 (6 bases). Germline V CDR1 and CDR2: SGHTA, FQGNSA. The CDR3 has 15 amino acids. The ends were cut back, 1 base at V and 3 bases at J, with 13 bases in the middle. CDR3 amino acids: CASSLDRGYRYEQYF. CDR3 in DNA: TGTGCCAGCAGCTTAGATAGGGGGTATCGCTACGAGCAGTACTTC.

This clonotype came up a few times. The rearrangement uses TRBV20-1 and TRBJ2-2; 8 positions match TRBD1. Germline values: CDR1 DFQATT, CDR2 SNEGSKA (reference sequence). Trimming took 6 bases from V and 7 from J; bases not matched to a gene: 13. The CDR3 is 15 residues long. CDR3 in DNA: TGCAGTGCCATCAACGGACAGGGAGTAATCGGGGAGCTGTTTTTT. Residues: CSAINGQGVIGELFF.

The V gene is TRBV11-3, the J gene TRBJ1-1; D not certain. The germline V gene has CDR1 SGHNT and CDR2 YENEEA. There are 15 residues in the CDR3. Trimming removed 2 bases from V and 0 bases from J, with 10 bases in between. The CDR3, as DNA: TGTGCCAGCAGCTTACAACGAACCCTGAACACTGAAGCTTTCTTT. Its translation: CASSLQRTLNTEAFF. Based on the CDR3 plus reference TRBV11-3 and TRBJ1-1, the full variable domain is EAGVVQSPRYKIIEKKQPVAFWCNPISGHNTLYWYLQNLGQGPELLIRYENEEAVDDSQLPKDRFSAERLKGVDSTLKIQPAELGDSAVYLCASSLQRTLNTEAFFGQGTRLTVV.

The chain recombines TRBV11-2 with TRBJ1-2; no clear D. Germline CDR1 and CDR2: SGHAT and FQNNGV. The CDR3 loop spans 12 amino acids. V was trimmed by 0 bases and J by 8 bases, leaving 7 bases between them. CDR3 sequence reads: CASSLDLGGYTF. The CDR3 DNA reads TGTGCCAGCAGCTTAGATTTGGGAGGCTACACCTTC.

This clonotype was recorded once. V is TRBV4-3 and J is TRBJ1-3, with 10 bases identical to TRBD1. V trimming: 5 bases; J trimming: 0 bases; junction bases outside the gene matches: 1. This CDR3 is 15 amino acids long. Germline CDR1 is LGHNA and CDR2 is YSLEER. CDR3 in amino acids: CASSGQGGSGNTIYF. The CDR3 nucleotides read TGCGCCAGCAGCGGACAGGGGGGCTCTGGAAACACCATATATTTT.

This rearrangement joins TRBV5-4 to TRBJ2-5; no clear D. This CDR3 spans 13 amino acids. The germline CDR1 and CDR2 sequences are SGHNT and YYREEE (reference sequence). Trimming took 3 bases from V and 2 from J, leaving 8 bases between them. CDR3: CASSSVRQETQYF. For the CDR3, the DNA is TGTGCCAGCAGCTCCGTTCGGCAAGAGACCCAGTACTTC.

The rearrangement uses TRBV29-1 and TRBJ1-3; D call uncertain. The V gene's germline CDR1 is SQVTM and CDR2 ANQGSEA. The CDR3 is 14 amino acids. The V end lost 6 bases, the J end lost 0 bases, and 12 bases lay between the germline ends. The CDR3 here is CSVEDGSSGNTIYF. The CDR3 DNA sequence: TGCAGCGTAGAGGACGGTAGCTCTGGAAACACCATATATTTT.

This rearrangement joins TRBV30 to TRBJ2-3; no firm D call. V was cut by 5 bases and J by 7 bases, with 13 bases left in between. This CDR3 is 12 amino acids long. Germline CDR1 reads GTSNPN; CDR2 reads SVGIG (reference sequence). CDR3 in DNA: TGTGCCTGGGCGCTTTTCATGCATACGCAGTATTTT. Protein product: CAWALFMHTQYF.

V is TRBV7-9 and J is TRBJ2-7, with TRBD1 as a possible D gene (7 bases). CDR1 is SEHNR and CDR2 is FQNEAQ in the germline V gene (reference sequence). The CDR3 consists of 19 residues. Trimming left V 1 base short and J 0 bases short, with 22 bases between. The CDR3 coding sequence is TGTGCCAGCAGCTTAGTTTCGGGGGCCGTAGACAGGGCCTCCTACGAGCAGTACTTC. Translated, it gives CASSLVSGAVDRASYEQYF.

V gene TRBV6-5 combines with J gene TRBJ2-3; D not certain. Trimming took 2 bases from V and 5 from J, leaving 11 bases between them. The length of the CDR3 is 14 residues. Germline V gene sequence: CDR1 MNHEY, CDR2 SVGAGI. The CDR3 loop is CASSYRRSEDTQYF. In DNA, the CDR3 is TGTGCCAGCAGTTACAGGCGCTCGGAAGATACGCAGTATTTT.

This clonotype appeared a few times. This chain's CDR3 is CASSLGLAGADTQYF. CDR3 in DNA: TGTGCCAGCAGCTTAGGGCTAGCGGGAGCAGATACGCAGTATTTT. The chain couples TRBV7-3 to TRBJ2-3, with 10 bases identical to TRBD2. Germline V gene data show CDR1 as SGHTA and CDR2 as FQGTGA. This CDR3 region has 15 residues. Losses at the gene ends were 2 bases for V and 4 bases for J; bases not matched to a gene: 3.

This chain connects TRBV12-3 or TRBV12-4 to TRBJ1-2; D gene unclear. The CDR3 has 13 residues. V was shortened by 6 bases and J by 1 base, with 9 bases between the two germline ends. CDR3 loop: CASRPDRNYGYTF. The CDR3 DNA reads as TGTGCCAGCAGACCGGACCGTAACTATGGCTACACCTTC.

This clonotype showed up just a few times. This chain connects TRBV6-1 to TRBJ2-2; 8 nucleotides agree with TRBD1. The CDR3 sequence is 16 residues long. V was clipped by 7 bases and J by 4 bases; unmatched bases: 11. Germline CDR1 reads MNHNS; CDR2 reads SASEGT. The CDR3: CASNNGQGRGTGELFF. The CDR3 DNA sequence: TGTGCCAGCAACAACGGACAGGGACGTGGCACCGGGGAGCTGTTTTTT.

This chain uses TRBV15 with TRBJ1-1; no reliable D call. The length of the CDR3 is 15 residues. Germline V lookup: CDR1 LNHNV, CDR2 YYDKDF (reference sequence). V lost 0 bases and J lost 0, with 8 bases in between. CDR3 DNA sequence: TGTGCCACCAGCAGAGATTCAGCTTTGAACACTGAAGCTTTCTTT. This encodes CATSRDSALNTEAFF.

This chain uses TRBV10-3 with TRBJ2-3, with TRBD2 matching over 11 bases. Trimming at V came to 4 bases and at J to 4 bases, leaving 7 bases not matched to a gene. CDR1 ENHRY and CDR2 SYGVKD come from the germline V gene. CDR3 size: 16 residues. The DNA of the CDR3 is TGTGCCATCAGTGTCACTAGCGGGAGAGGGGCAGATACGCAGTATTTT. Translated, it gives CAISVTSGRGADTQYF.

The genes are TRBV6-2 or TRBV6-3 and TRBJ2-3, with D hard to call. This CDR3 region has 13 residues. Germline CDR1 and CDR2: MNHEY and SVGEGT. Trimming pared 6 bases from V and 0 bases from J, leaving 7 bases between. Here the CDR3 reads CASREDSTDTQYF. CDR3 sequence (DNA): TGTGCCAGCAGAGAGGACAGCACAGATACGCAGTATTTT.

V usage is TRBV5-8 and J usage is TRBJ1-5; D remains ambiguous. Trimming removed 1 base at V and 1 base at J, with 12 bases between. The CDR3 runs to 16 residues. CDR1 is SGHTS, CDR2 YDEGEE, per germline. The CDR3, as DNA: TGTGCCAGCAGCTTGTTTCTTCGCGTAAGCAATCAGCCCCAGCATTTT. This encodes CASSLFLRVSNQPQHF.

Remarks on this clonotype: The junction departs from germline at one end; a sequencing error may be responsible. The J gene is TRBJ2-4, the V gene TRBV29-1, with 7 bases lining up with TRBD2. The CDR3 extends over 14 amino acids. CDR1 is SQVTM, CDR2 ANQGSEA, per germline. The CDR3 spells CGVKLATTKAIQYF. CDR3 sequence (DNA): TGCGGCGTTAAACTAGCGACCACGAAGGCCATTCAGTACTTC.

Note on this clonotype: This likely comes from a read error, as the CDR3 has no conserved phenylalanine or tryptophan at its end. The chain has TRBV5-6 and TRBJ1-1; perhaps TRBD1 as D (6 bases). CDR3 size: 20 residues. V was pared by 0 bases and J by 5 bases, with 29 bases between. Germline values: CDR1 SGHDT, CDR2 YYEEEE. The DNA for the CDR3 is TGTGCCAGCAGCTTGGCTTCGCAGGGGAGGATACGGGAGACAGGAACTGAAGCTTTCCTT. Translation gives CASSLASQGRIRETGTEAFL.

This clonotype is deemed large. V is TRBV20-1 and J is TRBJ2-3; 7 nucleotides match TRBD1. V was clipped by 1 base and J by 5 bases; unmatched bases: 6. Germline V gene lookup returns CDR1 DFQATT and CDR2 SNEGSKA (reference sequence). The CDR3 runs 14 residues. CDR3 DNA: TGCAGTGCTAGAGCGACAGGGCGAAAAGATACGCAGTATTTT. Translated: CSARATGRKDTQYF.

This clonotype has only a few counts. The V call is TRBV6-1, the J call TRBJ2-3; TRBD1 matches 8 bases. CDR1 is MNHNS and CDR2 is SASEGT in the germline V gene. The length of the CDR3 is 15 residues. Unmatched junction bases numbered 11, after V lost 6 bases and J lost 6 bases. The CDR3 is CASRTGGQGADTQYF. The CDR3 bases are TGTGCCAGCAGAACAGGGGGGCAGGGGGCGGATACGCAGTATTTT.

The chain has TRBV11-3 and TRBJ1-1, with D perhaps TRBD1 (5 bases). V was clipped by 3 bases and J by 1 base, with 9 bases between them. This CDR3 spans 14 amino acids. Germline V lookup: CDR1 SGHNT, CDR2 YENEEA. The CDR3 nucleotides read TGTGCCAGCAGCTTGGGCAGGGCGAACACTGAAGCTTTCTTT. Protein sequence: CASSLGRANTEAFF.

The gene calls are TRBV6-1 and TRBJ1-6; D might be TRBD1 (5 bases). The CDR3 is 17 amino acids. Trimming cost V 8 bases and J 7 bases, with 24 bases left between them. Germline CDR1 reads MNHNS; CDR2 reads SASEGT. CDR3 coding DNA: TGTGCCAGCGGGGAGAAAGGGGCGACGGGGGGAAATTCACCCCTCCACTTT. This codes for CASGEKGATGGNSPLHF.

This clonotype appeared a few times. The V call is TRBV7-2, the J call TRBJ1-3; the D is unclear. V was trimmed by 1 base and J by 0 bases, leaving 10 bases between them. Looked up from germline, CDR1 is SGHTA and CDR2 is FQGNSA. This CDR3 region has 16 residues. This CDR3 is CASSLVGPSSGNTIYF. The CDR3 nucleotides are TGTGCCAGCAGCTTAGTAGGCCCGAGCTCTGGAAACACCATATATTTT.

This clonotype was detected only once. The chain uses TRBV15 and TRBJ2-1, with 7 bases matching TRBD2. This CDR3 spans 11 amino acids. Germline V gene lookup returns CDR1 LNHNV and CDR2 YYDKDF (reference sequence). J gave up 6 bases and V 8 bases, and 1 base lay outside the gene matches. The chain's CDR3 is CATGGGNEQFF. The CDR3 DNA sequence: TGTGCCACCGGGGGGGGCAATGAGCAGTTCTTC.